Sequencing of this T cell receptor (beta chain) was carried out in a study of T cells in Graves' hyperthyroidism and ophthalmopathy. The CDR3 covers 14 residues. Trimming removed 3 bases from V and 8 bases from J, with 14 bases in between. Germline V gene lookup returns CDR1 KGHSH and CDR2 LQKENI. Study-level findings and limits: In the blood, most expanded thyroid clonotypes above 0.001 appeared as well. Before onset, by a median of approximately 5.9 months, the model predicted ophthalmopathy.

RNA transcripts gave rise to amplified TCR beta CDR3 regions. An initial round of RT-PCR targeting the TCR CDR3 relied on the HTBI primer set. TCRdb recomputed calls from the multiplex PCR reads with MiXCR, one row per CDR3 protein. The sample gives approximately 400,000 distinct CDR3 sequences, around 14% of which show up once; about 30% is in the top ten. Researchers barred patients who had uncontrolled infection, other autoimmune disease, pregnancy or lactation. Blood was obtained at the first hyperthyroidism diagnosis, which preceded any ophthalmopathy symptoms. For this clonotype: Its antigen is unidentified.

The specimen sequenced was blood. The V gene is TRBV18, the J gene TRBJ1-5, with unresolved D. This sequence originates from a woman aged 18-29 years with Graves' hyperthyroidism that later progressed to Graves' ophthalmopathy. This CDR3 reads CASSPRSTLEPQHF. Here the CDR3 DNA reads TGTGCCAGCTCACCTAGGTCCACACTGGAGCCCCAGCATTTT.